This is a list of T cell receptor beta chains from one sample in a study of shared clonotypes between healthy human individuals. Method: immunoSEQ multiplex PCR; TCRdb's copy keeps in-frame clones and lacks some. The sample yields hundreds of thousands of clones, approximately 95% seen once. Material: naive CD8+ T cells sorted from blood. The source of these receptors is a woman in her 30s in good health. Both conserved end residues are part of each CDR3. A D gene is named only where the DNA matches it firmly. Where a row states a size, it is once, few, many or the class of an expanded clone; other rows omit it.

v_call,d_call,j_call,clone_size,cdr3_nt,cdr3_aa
TRBV29-1,TRBD2,TRBJ2-7,-,TGCAGCGTTGAAAGGCGTAGCGGGGACGAGCAGTACTTC,CSVERRSGDEQYF
TRBV25-1,-,TRBJ2-5,-,TGTGCCAGCAGTGAATGGGAGGAGACCCAGTACTTC,CASSEWEETQYF
TRBV27,-,TRBJ2-6,-,TGTGCCAGCAGCGGCACCTCTGGGGCCAACGTCCTGACTTTC,CASSGTSGANVLTF
TRBV28,TRBD2,TRBJ2-6,-,TGTGCCAGCAGTCCATCCGGGACTAGGCATAATGGGGCCAACGTCCTGACTTTC,CASSPSGTRHNGANVLTF
TRBV25-1,-,TRBJ2-3,-,TGTGCCAGCAGTGTCCAACGAGACAGACGCACAGATACGCAGTATTTT,CASSVQRDRRTDTQYF
TRBV9,TRBD1,TRBJ1-2,-,TGTGCCAGCAGTGCAGGGGGCCGCTACACCTTC,CASSAGGRYTF
TRBV27,-,TRBJ1-1,-,TGTGCCAGCAGCCCCGGACTTTCTGAAGCTTTCTTT,CASSPGLSEAFF
TRBV15,-,TRBJ2-2,-,TGTGCCACCAGCAGAGGCTTGGAGGGAAAATGGACCGGGGAGCTGTTTTTT,CATSRGLEGKWTGELFF
TRBV11-2,-,TRBJ2-7,-,TGTGCCAGCAGCACCACCCAGGGAAACGAGCAGTACTTC,CASSTTQGNEQYF
TRBV27,-,TRBJ2-7,-,TGTGCCAGCAGTTTAAGTCAGGGAGGCTACGAGCAGTACTTC,CASSLSQGGYEQYF
TRBV4-1,TRBD1,TRBJ2-2,-,TGCGCCAGCAGCCGTGGACAGGGGAACACCGGGGAGCTGTTTTTT,CASSRGQGNTGELFF
TRBV13,-,TRBJ2-7,-,TGTGCCAGCAGCTTTTCCGGGTCGGGGTACGAGCAGTACTTC,CASSFSGSGYEQYF
TRBV28,TRBD2,TRBJ2-5,-,TGTGCCAGCAGCCGAGGGACTAGCGGGAGTCTGGGTGAGACCCAGTACTTC,CASSRGTSGSLGETQYF
TRBV7-9,-,TRBJ1-3,-,TGTGCCAGCGTCCGAGAGAGCAGGGCAGGTGGAAACACCATATATTTT,CASVRESRAGGNTIYF
TRBV7-8,TRBD1,TRBJ1-2,-,TGTGCCAGCAGCTCAGGGGGCGGGACATTCCGTGGCTACACCTTC,CASSSGGGTFRGYTF
TRBV2,-,TRBJ1-1,-,TGTGCCAGCAGTATCGGTTCCCACACTGAAGCTTTCTTT,CASSIGSHTEAFF
TRBV28,TRBD1,TRBJ2-5,-,TGTGCCAGCAGTACGGAGACAGGGGAGGAGACCCAGTACTTC,CASSTETGEETQYF
TRBV7-9,-,TRBJ2-3,-,TGTGCCAGCAGCCTTTGGGCAGATACGCAGTATTTT,CASSLWADTQYF
TRBV6-1,TRBD1,TRBJ1-5,-,TGTGCCAGCAGTGGGATGACAGGGGAGAATCAGCCCCAGCATTTT,CASSGMTGENQPQHF
TRBV9,-,TRBJ1-1,few,TGTGCCAGCAGCGTAGGAGGGAGCACTGAAGCTTTCTTT,CASSVGGSTEAFF
TRBV5-8,TRBD1,TRBJ1-2,-,TGTGCCAGCAGGCCAGGGACAGTTTATTATGGCTACACCTTC,CASRPGTVYYGYTF
TRBV29-1,-,TRBJ2-2,-,TGCAGCGTTGGGTCGATGAGGGACGGGGAGCTGTTTTTT,CSVGSMRDGELFF
TRBV11-3,-,TRBJ1-1,few,TGTGCCAGCAGGGGAGCTTTCTTT,CASRGAFF
TRBV7-9,-,TRBJ2-7,-,TGTGCCAGCAGCCCACCTGTCGACCGCTCCCCGGGCTACTACGAGCAGTACTTC,CASSPPVDRSPGYYEQYF
TRBV28,TRBD1,TRBJ1-5,-,TGTGCCAGCAGAGCAGGGGGCTTCAATCAGCCCCAGCATTTT,CASRAGGFNQPQHF
TRBV28,-,TRBJ1-4,-,TGTGCCAGCAGTTTAGGGGCCTCTGAAAAACTGTTTTTT,CASSLGASEKLFF
TRBV11-2,-,TRBJ2-2,-,TGTGCCAGCAGCTTAGGCCGGGTGGGTCCCGGGGAGCTGTTTTTT,CASSLGRVGPGELFF
TRBV28,-,TRBJ2-7,-,TGTGCCAGCAGTTCCCTAGATCTTTCCTACGAGCAGTACTTC,CASSSLDLSYEQYF
TRBV13,-,TRBJ1-1,-,TGTGCCAGCAGCCCCAACGACAGAAACACTGAAGCTTTCTTT,CASSPNDRNTEAFF
TRBV29-1,-,TRBJ2-1,-,TGCAGCGTTGATGGCCAGGTCCCGTACAATGAGCAGTTCTTC,CSVDGQVPYNEQFF
TRBV27,-,TRBJ2-7,-,TGTGCCAGCAGTTTAAATTCGGGGCACGAGCAGTACTTC,CASSLNSGHEQYF
TRBV28,-,TRBJ2-7,-,TGTGCCAGCAGTTTGGAGGTAACCTACGAGCAGTACTTC,CASSLEVTYEQYF
TRBV5-1,TRBD2,TRBJ2-7,-,TGCGCCAGCAGCTTGGGACTAGCGGAGGAGTACGAGCAGTACTTC,CASSLGLAEEYEQYF
TRBV29-1,-,TRBJ2-7,-,TGCAGCGTTGTGGATAGCGGAGAAGGCTACGAGCAGTACTTC,CSVVDSGEGYEQYF
TRBV10-3,TRBD1,TRBJ2-7,-,TGTGCCATCAGTGGGGACAGCTTATTAGAGCAGTACTTC,CAISGDSLLEQYF
TRBV13,TRBD1,TRBJ1-1,-,TGTGCCAGCAGCCCGGGACAGGGCGATGGTGAAGCTTTCTTT,CASSPGQGDGEAFF
TRBV9,TRBD1,TRBJ2-5,once,TGTGCCAGCAGCGGCCGGGACAGCATCCAAGAGACCCAGTACTTC,CASSGRDSIQETQYF
TRBV15,TRBD1,TRBJ1-2,-,TGTGCCACCAGCAGGGACAGGGGGCGAAATAACTATGGCTACACCTTC,CATSRDRGRNNYGYTF